One and the same sample provided the 18 T cell receptor beta chains below, sequenced in a study of blood T cells in healthy people across ages. Next came a second PCR, run for roughly 6 to 11 cycles, which used a sample-barcoded 5' primer along with a J-beta primer mix. Each CDR3 protein is one row after TCRdb ran MiXCR on the 5' RACE reads. The table includes approximately 1.5 million distinct CDR3 sequences, about 31% detected once. Sequencing was performed on blood. These receptor sequences come from a woman in her 30s in good health.

This clonotype was seen more than once but under ten times. The chain carries TRBV4-1 and TRBJ2-6; D gene ambiguous. From germline, CDR1 is MGHRA and CDR2 YSYEKL. CDR3 length: 16 amino acids. V was clipped by 4 bases and J by 4 bases, with 14 bases between them. CDR3 region: CASSLSALGGANVLTF. CDR3 sequence (DNA): TGCGCCAGCAGCCTCTCCGCCTTGGGGGGGGCCAACGTCCTGACTTTC.

The V and J genes are TRBV28 and TRBJ2-7; D could derive from TRBD1 or TRBD2 (5 bases each). Trimming removed 2 bases from V and 0 bases from J, with 23 bases in between. Germline lookup yields CDR1 MDHEN and CDR2 SYDVKM. CDR3 length: 19 amino acids. This CDR3 reads CASSLNLELGTESSYEQYF. The CDR3 nucleotides are TGTGCCAGCAGTTTAAACTTGGAGTTAGGGACCGAGAGCTCCTACGAGCAGTACTTC.

This clonotype was seen repeatedly, ten times or more. This sequence joins TRBV29-1 and TRBJ2-7; D may be TRBD1 (5 bases). Germline CDR1 SQVTM, CDR2 ANQGSEA. Trimming cost V 2 bases and J 4 bases, with 15 bases left between them. The CDR3 runs to 14 residues. In nucleotides, the CDR3 is TGCAGCGTTGAAATGGGTAGCAGGGTGTACGAGCAGTACTTC. This gives the protein CSVEMGSRVYEQYF.

This rearrangement joins TRBV6-5 to TRBJ2-1; possibly TRBD1 or TRBD2 for D (5 bases each). Trimming stripped 0 bases from V and 8 bases from J, with 14 bases between. Germline loops: CDR1 MNHEY, CDR2 SVGAGI. The length of the CDR3 is 15 residues. The CDR3 region is CASSYSGTLGDEQFF. The CDR3 DNA reads TGTGCCAGCAGTTACTCGGGGACCCTAGGGGATGAGCAGTTCTTC.

The sample holds one count of this clonotype. The junction and the germline gene differ at one end; a read error may be behind it. V is TRBV5-1 and J is TRBJ2-1, with TRBD2 matching over 11 bases. This CDR3 contains 16 residues. CDR1 is SGHRS, CDR2 YFSETQ, per germline. CDR3 sequence: CASSARLAGQYSEQFF. The CDR3 DNA follows: TGCGCCAGCAGCGCCAGACTAGCGGGGCAGTACAGTGAGCAGTTCTTC.

The genes are TRBV20-1 and TRBJ2-3; 9 bases fit TRBD2. The germline CDR1 and CDR2 sequences are DFQATT and SNEGSKA (reference sequence). The CDR3 runs to 15 residues. The junction had 9 bases not matched to a gene; V was cut back by 6 bases and J by 2 bases. CDR3: CSAVAGASHTDTQYF. The CDR3 DNA reads as TGCAGTGCCGTAGCGGGAGCCTCTCACACAGATACGCAGTATTTT.

This clonotype was detected only a few times. Mismatch with germline at one junction end may stem from a read error. The V and J genes are TRBV20-1 and TRBJ2-1; TRBD2 aligns across 7 bases. The CDR3 runs to 15 residues. Per germline, CDR1 DFQATT and CDR2 SNEGSKA (reference sequence). The DNA for the CDR3 is TGCAGTGTTAGATTCGGTGGGAGGGCCTGGAATGAGCAGTTCTTC. It codes for CSVRFGGRAWNEQFF.

The chain is built from TRBV5-1 and TRBJ2-5, with D perhaps assigned TRBD1 or TRBD2 (5 bases each). The CDR3 totals 15 residues. Germline V CDR1 and CDR2: SGHRS, YFSETQ. V lost 3 bases, J lost 1 base, and 13 bases lay in between. This CDR3 reads CASSWGGGPQETQYF. The CDR3 DNA sequence: TGCGCCAGCAGCTGGGGCGGAGGACCCCAAGAGACCCAGTACTTC. The full variable domain, rest sourced from reference TRBV5-1 and TRBJ2-5, is KAGVTQTPRYLIKTRGQQVTLSCSPISGHRSVSWYQQTPGQGLQFLFEYFSETQRNKGNFPGRFSGRQFSNSRSEMNVSTLELGDSALYLCASSWGGGPQETQYFGPGTRLLVL.

This clonotype was counted between two and nine times. The rearrangement links TRBV20-1 to TRBJ2-5; 9 nucleotides agree with TRBD2. The CDR3 consists of 14 residues. The V gene's germline CDR1 is DFQATT and CDR2 SNEGSKA (reference sequence). V gave up 3 bases and J gave up 11 bases; unmatched junction bases: 13. CDR3 nucleotides: TGCAGTGCTAGGATTAGCGGGAGATCGGGTGAGCAGTACTTC. It yields the protein CSARISGRSGEQYF.

The rearrangement joins TRBV6-1 to TRBJ2-4; D is perhaps TRBD1 (6 bases). Germline CDR1 and CDR2: MNHNS and SASEGT. V lost 5 bases to trimming and J lost 7 bases, with 15 bases between them. This CDR3 is built from 14 residues. The CDR3 region is CASSSGASENIQYF. In DNA form, the CDR3 reads TGTGCCAGCAGTTCAGGGGCCAGTGAGAACATTCAGTACTTC.

The chain carries TRBV12-5 and TRBJ2-7, with D perhaps TRBD2 (5 bases). Germline lookup yields CDR1 LGHNT and CDR2 FRNRAP. The CDR3 runs to 15 residues. The V and J ends lost 7 bases and 2 bases respectively, with 18 bases between them. CDR3 coding DNA: TGTGCTAGTGCCCAAGGACTTCCTTCTCCCTACGAGCAGTACTTC. It is translated as CASAQGLPSPYEQYF. The complete variable domain, with remaining parts taken from reference TRBV12-5 and TRBJ2-7, reads DARVTQTPRHKVTEMGQEVTMRCQPILGHNTVFWYRQTMMQGLELLAYFRNRAPLDDSGMPKDRFSAEMPDATLATLKIQPSEPRDSAVYFCASAQGLPSPYEQYFGPGTRLTVT.

This clonotype was seen a few times. The chain joins TRBV20-1 to TRBJ1-2; D perhaps matches TRBD1 (5 bases). Trimming pared 6 bases from V and 4 bases from J, leaving 18 bases between. This CDR3 is built from 14 residues. The germline V gene has CDR1 DFQATT and CDR2 SNEGSKA (reference sequence). The CDR3 DNA is TGCAGTGCCTTGCGGTTGGGGGGACTCTATGGCTACACCTTC. As protein: CSALRLGGLYGYTF.

The table lists this clonotype with a few counts. The gene calls are TRBV6-6 and TRBJ1-4, with 7 nucleotides matching TRBD1. This CDR3 contains 12 residues. The germline CDR1 and CDR2 sequences are MNHNY and SVGAGI (reference sequence). V shed 10 bases and J 9 bases; nucleotides not matched to a gene: 8. CDR3 DNA sequence: TGTGCCACCGCTTTGAGGGGGCAAAAACTGTTTTTT. This sequence encodes CATALRGQKLFF.

As DNA, the CDR3 is TGTGCCAGCAGCTCGCCGGCCAATCTCTATGGCTACACCTTC. Translation gives CASSSPANLYGYTF. This chain connects TRBV11-2 to TRBJ1-2; D call uncertain. Germline V lookup: CDR1 SGHAT, CDR2 FQNNGV. This CDR3 region has 14 residues. Trimming stripped 4 bases from V and 4 bases from J, with 13 bases between.

The J gene is TRBJ1-5, the V gene TRBV20-1; D unclear. Trimming stripped 3 bases from V and 0 bases from J, with 12 bases between. The germline gives CDR1 DFQATT, CDR2 SNEGSKA (reference sequence). The CDR3 spans 15 residues. CDR3: CSASESLYSNQPQHF. The CDR3 DNA reads TGCAGTGCTAGTGAGAGCCTCTATAGCAATCAGCCCCAGCATTTT.

Concerning this clonotype itself: The junction does not match germline at one end; this may be a read error. The genes are TRBV4-1 and TRBJ2-5, with 7 nucleotides matching TRBD2. The CDR3 runs to 14 residues. The V gene's germline CDR1 is MGHRA and CDR2 YSYEKL. CDR3: CVSSGRGLQETQYF. As DNA, the CDR3 is TGCGTCAGCAGCGGGCGGGGGTTACAAGAGACCCAGTACTTC.

A few counts support this clonotype. The chain links TRBV4-1 to TRBJ2-5; 9 bases align to TRBD2. The CDR3 extends over 15 amino acids. V shed 7 bases and J 4 bases; nucleotides not matched to a gene: 10. The germline V gene has CDR1 MGHRA and CDR2 YSYEKL. The DNA for the CDR3 is TGCGCCAGCACCCACCCAGCGGGGGGCCGAGAGACCCAGTACTTC. Its translation is CASTHPAGGRETQYF.

This clonotype was counted only a few times. This chain connects TRBV25-1 to TRBJ1-2; no clear D. The CDR3 totals 11 residues. The germline V gene encodes CDR1 MGHDK and CDR2 SYGVNS. Trimming removed 9 bases from V and 6 bases from J, with 11 bases in between. The CDR3 region has the DNA TGTGCCAGTGGAAGTGGTGATGGCTACACCTTC. This translates into CASGSGDGYTF.